This record covers a single T cell receptor beta chain. Sequencing was performed with immunoSEQ multiplex PCR; in TCRdb, only in-frame clones are kept and a portion is missing. The data show about 100,000 clones, roughly 93% seen once. This specimen belongs to a study of OX40 agonist ivuxolimab in advanced cancers. Study summary: Ivuxolimab, which patients received intravenously every 2 weeks, was dosed at 0.01 to 10 mg/kg.

People who had autoimmune disease history or systemic immunosuppression were excluded. Trimming removed 4 bases at V and 2 bases at J, with 8 bases between. This CDR3 comprises 13 residues. Germline CDR1 is SNHLY and CDR2 is FYNNEI. This receptor was obtained from an adult with an advanced solid tumor such as melanoma, head and neck, liver or kidney cancer. V is TRBV2 and J is TRBJ2-5; D gene unclear. Sequencing was performed on CD4+ or CD8+ T cells sorted from blood, taken in a trial of the OX40 agonist ivuxolimab. The CDR3 DNA sequence: TGTGCCAGCAGTGCGCAGGTACAAGAGACCCAGTACTTC. This sequence encodes CASSAQVQETQYF.